The clone carrying this TCR beta chain is identified as large from frequency. Antigen unknown. The sample belongs to a study of synovial regulatory T cells in juvenile arthritis. The overall study: A few patients were therapy-naive; over five received methotrexate alone. Study findings and constraints: Synovial Treg CDR3 sequences overlapped more with iaTregs than other circulating Tregs. Blood Treg cells that were inflammation-associated showed lower TCR diversity than other blood Treg cells. Synovial Teff and blood CPL repertoires partially overlapped with iaTreg TCR repertoires, which were largely patient-private.

Generated by immunoSEQ multiplex PCR, the TCRdb table keeps only in-frame clones and is missing some. The sample spans about 470 clones; the ten largest clones claim approximately 5.2%. CDR3 size: 13 residues. The DNA is unrecorded. Per germline, CDR1 MNHNY and CDR2 SVGAGI (reference sequence). The chain joins TRBV6-6 to TRBJ1-2. The source is a donor younger than 30 with juvenile idiopathic arthritis. Material: Treg cells from blood. The subset is: HLA-DR+ inflammation-associated blood Treg cells. The CDR3 here is CASTPGLSYGYTF.